This TCR beta chain was captured by sequencing in a study of graft-versus-host responses after intestinal transplantation. Study background: Among the recipients, transplants were multivisceral, liver-intestinal, or isolated intestinal. Induction using anti-thymocyte globulin, followed by tacrolimus and steroids for approximately 3 years, was given to all recipients.

As concerns this clone: Its antigen is unknown.

Study-level results: Early post-transplant HvG declines tracked with peak circulating GvH clone levels.

The CDR3 is 11 amino acids. Germline CDR1 SEHNR, CDR2 FQNEAQ (reference sequence). Profiled with immunoSEQ multiplex PCR; TCRdb holds only in-frame clones, not every one. The sample shows 30,000 to 45,000 clones, less than 90% of them seen only once. The source was PBMCs, collected approximately 1,000 days after transplant. The TCR sequence derives from a human patient who received an intestinal transplant, so some T cells may come from the graft donor. The chain employs TRBV7-9 and TRBJ2-5; D gene ambiguous. Near its end, the DNA agrees better with TRBJ2-7, so the J call may be wrong. This CDR3 reads CASPISYEQYF. CDR3 coding DNA: TGTGCCAGCCCTATCAGCTACGAGCAGTACTTC.